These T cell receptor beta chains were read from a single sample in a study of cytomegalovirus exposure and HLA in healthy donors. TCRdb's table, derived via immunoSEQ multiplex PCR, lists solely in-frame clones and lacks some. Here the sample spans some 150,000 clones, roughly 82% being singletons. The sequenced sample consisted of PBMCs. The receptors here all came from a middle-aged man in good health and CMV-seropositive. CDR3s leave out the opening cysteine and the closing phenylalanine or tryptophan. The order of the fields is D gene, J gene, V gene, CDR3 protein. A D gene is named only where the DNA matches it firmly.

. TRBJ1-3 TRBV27 ASLRRDTIY
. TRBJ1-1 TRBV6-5 ASSPLGSRSEAF
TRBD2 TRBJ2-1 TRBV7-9 ASSYTGGAEQF
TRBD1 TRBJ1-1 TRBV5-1 ASSITGGASTEAF
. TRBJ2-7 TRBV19 ASSIEGPSYEQY
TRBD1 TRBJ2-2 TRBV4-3 ASSQDRGVGELF
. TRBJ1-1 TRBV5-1 ASSFPDRNTEAF
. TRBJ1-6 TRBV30 AWKQPLAPLH
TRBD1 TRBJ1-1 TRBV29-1 SVYPGQGKTEAF
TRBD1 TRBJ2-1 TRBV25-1 ATRQGGIGEQF
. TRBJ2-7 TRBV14 ASSQSQARYEQY
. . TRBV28 ASNSIAALSYEQY
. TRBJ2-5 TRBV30 AWRQGKTQY
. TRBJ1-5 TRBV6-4 ASRAGYGWDNQPQH
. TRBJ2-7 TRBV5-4 ASRGDFFTYEQY
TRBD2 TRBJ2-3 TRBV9 ASSVASGLSTDTQY
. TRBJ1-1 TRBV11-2 ASSSPPGNTEAF
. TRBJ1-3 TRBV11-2 ASSPRDSGNTIY
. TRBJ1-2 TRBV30 AWSQDGNYGYT
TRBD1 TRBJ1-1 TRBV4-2 ASSQDYNRGLTEAF
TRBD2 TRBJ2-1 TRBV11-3 ASSLAGGTYNEQF
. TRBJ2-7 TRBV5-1 ASSLAEPFRLSTRKQY
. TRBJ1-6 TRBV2 ASRPDSYNSPLH
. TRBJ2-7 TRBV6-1 ASSEARDTYEQY
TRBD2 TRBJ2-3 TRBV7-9 ASLQGLAATDTQY
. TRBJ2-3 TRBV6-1 ASSEDRVPQY
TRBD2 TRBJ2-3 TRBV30 AWRVAGGTNTQY
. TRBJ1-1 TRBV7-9 ASSVETGSAF
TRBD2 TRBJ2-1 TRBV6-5 ASPPSGSNEQF
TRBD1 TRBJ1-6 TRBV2 ASSAQGKGNSPLH
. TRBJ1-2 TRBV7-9 SSSLFGDSPLRYGYT
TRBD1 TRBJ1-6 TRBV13 ASSSDRGNSPLH
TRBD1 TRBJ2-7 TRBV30 AWNRDRGSYEQY
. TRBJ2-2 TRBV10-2 ASSYRAAGELF
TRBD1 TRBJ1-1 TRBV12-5 ASGLANRGFNTEAF
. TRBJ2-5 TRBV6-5 ASKLRTDFQETQY
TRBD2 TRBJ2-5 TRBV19 ASSKGLSQTQY
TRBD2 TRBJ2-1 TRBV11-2 ASSLDSGGGAYNEQF
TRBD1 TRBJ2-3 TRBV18 ASSRGTGGDTQY
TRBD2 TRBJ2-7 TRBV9 ASSLRGGPYEQY
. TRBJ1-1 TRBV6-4 ASSDVWAGALNTEAF
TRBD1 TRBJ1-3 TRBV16 ASSRSTGRSGNTIY
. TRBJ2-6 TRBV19 ASSQTGSGANVLT
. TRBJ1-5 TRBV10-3 AISERVGQPQH
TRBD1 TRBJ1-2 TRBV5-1 ASSAGQGAVAYGYT
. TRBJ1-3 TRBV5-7 ASSLAPGCAGNTIY
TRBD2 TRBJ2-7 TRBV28 ASSLGQRGVWEQY
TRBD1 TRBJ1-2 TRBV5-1 ASSLGTGDGYT
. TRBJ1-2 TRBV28 ATGGGAGPYGYT
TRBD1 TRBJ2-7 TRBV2 ASSEAGTESYEQY
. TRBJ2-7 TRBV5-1 ASSPWERGGYEQY
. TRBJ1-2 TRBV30 AWSVRRGSNYGYT
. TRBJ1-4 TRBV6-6 ASSYPPQGDEKLF
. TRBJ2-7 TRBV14 ASSQTLRDEQY
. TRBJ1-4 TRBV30 AWSRDRREKLF
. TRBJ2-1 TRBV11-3 ASSLRGGAYNEQF
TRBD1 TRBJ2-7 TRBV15 ATSRGLQGADEQY
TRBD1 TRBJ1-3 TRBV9 ASSVGGTGPSGNTIY
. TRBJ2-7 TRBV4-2 ASSQGSWQGALSSYEQY
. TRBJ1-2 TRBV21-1 ASSKEGQCYGYT